The 25 T cell receptor beta chains reported below all come from one sample, sequenced in a study of OX40 agonist ivuxolimab in advanced cancers. Libraries were prepared by immunoSEQ multiplex PCR; TCRdb keeps only in-frame clonotypes and omits some of them. The sample shows some 50,000 clones, approximately 86% of them seen only once. Sequenced here: CD4+ or CD8+ T cells sorted from blood, sampled in a trial of the OX40 agonist ivuxolimab. Receptors originate from an adult with an advanced solid tumor such as melanoma, head and neck, liver or kidney cancer.

This clone came up once. The chain is built from TRBV27 and TRBJ2-7; the D call may be TRBD1 or TRBD2 (5 bases each). Between the trimmed V and J ends, which lost 1 base and 3 bases, there was a span of 10 bases. Germline lookup yields CDR1 MNHEY and CDR2 SMNVEV (reference sequence). The CDR3 is 14 amino acids. CDR3 bases: TGTGCCAGCAGTTTATTGGGGGAAGGCTACGAGCAGTACTTC. It codes for CASSLLGEGYEQYF.

The chain carries TRBV7-9 and TRBJ2-3, with 7 bases that match TRBD1. Germline assignment: CDR1 SEHNR and CDR2 FQNEAQ (reference sequence). This CDR3 spans 16 amino acids. Trimming removed 5 bases from V and 7 bases from J; junction bases left unmatched: 15. CDR3 in DNA: TGTGCCAGCAGCCCTAGACAGGGCAAGGTCGAAAATACGCAGTATTTT. Amino acids: CASSPRQGKVENTQYF.

The rearrangement uses TRBV5-4 and TRBJ2-1; the match to TRBD2 covers 11 bases. Per germline, CDR1 SGHNT and CDR2 YYREEE (reference sequence). J gave up 10 bases and V 2 bases, and 5 bases lay outside the gene matches. The CDR3 runs 14 residues. The CDR3 DNA reads as TGTGCCAGCAGCTTTAGCGGGGGGGGTTTAGAGCAGTTCTTC. It is translated as CASSFSGGGLEQFF.

The rearrangement uses TRBV6-5 and TRBJ2-2; D remains unclear. V dropped 2 bases and J dropped 4 bases, with 5 bases sitting between them. CDR1 MNHEY and CDR2 SVGAGI come from the germline V gene. The CDR3 runs 13 residues. CDR3 in amino acids: CASSYVPTGELFF. CDR3 coding DNA: TGTGCCAGCAGTTACGTTCCCACCGGGGAGCTGTTTTTT.

This rearrangement joins TRBV15 to TRBJ2-7, with D possibly being TRBD2 (5 bases). The CDR3 length is 14 residues. Looked up from germline, CDR1 is LNHNV and CDR2 is YYDKDF (reference sequence). Deletions cut 0 bases from V and 3 bases from J, with 9 bases between. The CDR3 nucleotides read TGTGCCACCAGCAGAGATCGGGAAGTCTACGAGCAGTACTTC. Translating it yields CATSRDREVYEQYF.

The chain links TRBV27 to TRBJ2-6; the D gene is possibly TRBD1 (6 bases). The CDR3 spans 18 residues. Germline CDR1 and CDR2: MNHEY and SMNVEV (reference sequence). V was clipped by 5 bases and J by 0 bases, with 17 bases between them. Here the CDR3 DNA reads TGTGCCAGCAGTACCGCCCGGGACATGAGCTCTGGGGCCAACGTCCTGACTTTC. Translating gives CASSTARDMSSGANVLTF.

The genes are TRBV28 and TRBJ2-1; 14 bases align to TRBD2. With V trimmed by 5 bases and J by 4 bases, 4 bases remained unmatched. CDR1 is MDHEN and CDR2 is SYDVKM in the germline V gene. The CDR3 covers 16 residues. In nucleotides, the CDR3 is TGTGCCAGCAGTCGAGGGACTAGCGGGAGATACAATGAGCAGTTCTTC. Protein: CASSRGTSGRYNEQFF.

This chain links TRBV6-5 with TRBJ1-4, with D possibly TRBD1 on 6 matching bases. Trimming removed 4 bases at V and 2 bases at J, with 14 bases between. Per the germline V gene, CDR1 is MNHEY and CDR2 is SVGAGI. The CDR3 is 16 residues long. In nucleotides, the CDR3 is TGTGCCAGCAGTTCGGACAGTAGGTGGACTAATGAAAAACTGTTTTTT. Protein: CASSSDSRWTNEKLFF.

The chain joins TRBV2 to TRBJ2-7, with 9 bases fitting TRBD2. Germline assignment: CDR1 SNHLY and CDR2 FYNNEI. CDR3 length equals 16 residues. Trimming removed 5 bases from V and 2 bases from J; junction bases left unmatched: 10. The CDR3 reads CASSNPLAGSTYEQYF. Here the CDR3 DNA reads TGTGCCAGCAGTAACCCTCTAGCGGGATCGACCTACGAGCAGTACTTC.

V usage is TRBV6-1 and J usage is TRBJ1-5; D gene ambiguous. The CDR3 consists of 17 residues. Germline CDR1 MNHNS, CDR2 SASEGT. V gave up 0 bases and J gave up 0 bases, with 12 bases separating them. CDR3 amino acids: CASSEAWKRSSNQPQHF. CDR3 sequence (DNA): TGTGCCAGCAGTGAAGCATGGAAAAGGAGTAGCAATCAGCCCCAGCATTTT.

V usage is TRBV11-2 and J usage is TRBJ2-2; TRBD2 matches at 12 bases. J gave up 3 bases and V 3 bases, and 2 bases lay outside the gene matches. Germline-derived CDR1 and CDR2 are SGHAT and FQNNGV. The CDR3 spans 16 residues. CDR3 loop: CASSLLAGGDTGELFF. The DNA of the CDR3 is TGTGCCAGCAGCTTGCTAGCGGGAGGGGACACCGGGGAGCTGTTTTTT.

The chain employs TRBV6-5 and TRBJ2-7; 7 bases match TRBD1. Germline-derived CDR1 and CDR2 are MNHEY and SVGAGI. CDR3 size: 12 residues. V shed 6 bases, J shed 5 bases, and the junction held 4 bases outside the gene matches. Written as DNA, the CDR3 is TGTGCCAGCAGCCTTACAGGGGACGAGCAGTACTTC. Translating it yields CASSLTGDEQYF.

This chain joins TRBV2 and TRBJ2-5; the D gene is possibly TRBD1 (6 bases). Germline V gives CDR1 SNHLY, CDR2 FYNNEI. This CDR3 contains 14 residues. V lost 2 bases and J 7 bases, leaving 14 bases between the germline ends. DNA for the CDR3: TGTGCCAGCAGTGAATATGGACAGTACGGGACCCAGTACTTC. Its translation is CASSEYGQYGTQYF.

The V and J genes are TRBV18 and TRBJ1-3, with D hard to call. From germline, CDR1 is KGHSH and CDR2 LQKENI. The CDR3 covers 17 residues. Trimming stripped 8 bases from V and 0 bases from J, with 20 bases between. The CDR3 DNA reads TGTGCCAGCGTACTAGATGGCCGTCTTTACTCTGGAAACACCATATATTTT. This encodes CASVLDGRLYSGNTIYF.

J is TRBJ1-5 and V is TRBV28, with TRBD1 matching 9 bases. The germline V gene has CDR1 MDHEN and CDR2 SYDVKM. The V and J ends lost 6 bases and 6 bases, in that order; junction bases with no gene match: 6. CDR3 length equals 14 residues. The DNA of the CDR3 is TGTGCCAGCAGGGGGGACAGGGAGGCTCAGCCCCAGCATTTT. Amino acids: CASRGDREAQPQHF. Full variable domain (outside the CDR3, taken from reference TRBV28 and TRBJ1-5): DVKVTQSSRYLVKRTGEKVFLECVQDMDHENMFWYRQDPGLGLRLIYFSYDVKMKEKGDIPEGYSVSREKKERFSLILESASTNQTSMYLCASRGDREAQPQHFGDGTRLSIL.

In DNA, the CDR3 is TGTGCCAGCAGGGGGCCTACCTCCTACGAGCAGTACTTC. Encoded protein: CASRGPTSYEQYF. The chain uses TRBV27 and TRBJ2-7; weak D call: TRBD1 (5 bases). CDR1 is MNHEY and CDR2 is SMNVEV in the germline V gene (reference sequence). Trimming stripped 6 bases from V and 0 bases from J, with 9 bases between. The CDR3 is made up of 13 amino acids.

The chain combines TRBV6-1 with TRBJ2-7, with D hard to call. CDR1 and CDR2 from the germline V gene are MNHNS and SASEGT. The CDR3 is 11 amino acids. Trimming pared 5 bases from V and 7 bases from J, leaving 9 bases between. CDR3 protein: CASSRSVEQYF. The CDR3 DNA reads as TGTGCCAGCAGTCGAAGTGTGGAGCAGTACTTC.

In this sample, this clone turned up a few times. This sequence joins TRBV9 and TRBJ1-2; the match to TRBD1 covers 8 bases. Germline lookup yields CDR1 SGDLS and CDR2 YYNGEE. After removal of 4 bases from V and 5 bases from J, the junction contained 10 bases not matched to a gene. This CDR3 spans 15 amino acids. The DNA of the CDR3 is TGTGCCAGCAGCCCTTCCTCCGGGACAGGTTATGGCTACACCTTC. Translated, it gives CASSPSSGTGYGYTF.

This clone was picked up one time. CDR3 coding DNA: TGCGCCAGCAGCCAAGGGCTAGCGGGAGGCACAGATACGCAGTATTTT. Protein sequence: CASSQGLAGGTDTQYF. The genes are TRBV4-1 and TRBJ2-3; 10 bases fit TRBD2. The CDR3 totals 16 residues. J was trimmed by 1 base and V by 1 base; bases with no gene match: 2. Germline CDR1 and CDR2: MGHRA and YSYEKL.

The V call is TRBV7-9, the J call TRBJ2-7, with a possible D match to TRBD1 (5 bases). Germline lookup yields CDR1 SEHNR and CDR2 FQNEAQ (reference sequence). V shed 1 base and J shed 7 bases, with 8 bases lying between them. This CDR3 contains 12 residues. The CDR3 DNA follows: TGTGCCAGCAGCTTAGGGGGCATAGAGCAGTACTTC. Its translation is CASSLGGIEQYF. Variable domain in full (rest from reference TRBV7-9 and TRBJ2-7): DTGVSQNPRHKITKRGQNVTFRCDPISEHNRLYWYRQTLGQGPEFLTYFQNEAQLEKSRLLSDRFSAERPKGSFSTLEIQRTEQGDSAMYLCASSLGGIEQYFGPGTRLTVT.

The chain uses TRBV19 and TRBJ1-1; D perhaps matches TRBD1 (5 bases). CDR3 length: 17 amino acids. Trimming pared 0 bases from V and 1 base from J, leaving 15 bases between. In germline, CDR1 is LNHDA, CDR2 SQIVND (reference sequence). The CDR3 reads CASSIDWGGHENTEAFF. The DNA for the CDR3 is TGTGCCAGTAGTATAGATTGGGGCGGGCACGAGAACACTGAAGCTTTCTTT.

This chain links TRBV6-1 with TRBJ2-7; TRBD1 might be the D (5 bases). V was cut by 2 bases and J by 2 bases, with 16 bases left in between. From germline, CDR1 is MNHNS and CDR2 SASEGT. This CDR3 has 16 residues. CDR3 in DNA: TGTGCCAGCAGTGAACAGGGTGTTGCGGAAACCTACGAGCAGTACTTC. Residues: CASSEQGVAETYEQYF.

This chain uses TRBV27 with TRBJ2-1, with 7 bases matching TRBD2. This CDR3 has 15 amino acids. With 6 bases clipped from V and 8 bases from J, the junction kept 13 bases outside the gene matches. The germline CDR1 and CDR2 sequences are MNHEY and SMNVEV (reference sequence). The CDR3 DNA reads TGTGCCAGCAGGACGGGACTACTATCCGTAGATGAGCAGTTCTTC. It encodes CASRTGLLSVDEQFF.

The chain recombines TRBV11-2 with TRBJ1-1; no clear D gene. The CDR3 contains 12 residues. Germline CDR1 and CDR2: SGHAT and FQNNGV. Trimming pared 5 bases from V and 6 bases from J, leaving 10 bases between. CDR3 in amino acids: CASSIGDSEAFF. The CDR3, as DNA: TGTGCCAGCAGCATCGGGGATTCTGAAGCTTTCTTT.

The chain uses TRBV30 and TRBJ1-1; D remains ambiguous. The CDR3 length is 14 residues. V dropped 6 bases and J dropped 1 base, with 15 bases sitting between them. Per the germline V gene, CDR1 is GTSNPN and CDR2 is SVGIG (reference sequence). CDR3 loop: CACQNTLGNTEAFF. CDR3 coding DNA: TGTGCCTGTCAAAACACACTCGGGAACACTGAAGCTTTCTTT.